These 25 T cell receptor beta chains originate from one sample sequenced in a study of blood T cells in healthy people across ages. Sample-barcoded 5' priming and a J-beta primer mix drove a second PCR of 7 to 11 cycles. Via MiXCR, TCRdb re-called the 5' RACE reads, giving one row per CDR3 protein. Here the sample spans just under 750,000 distinct CDR3 sequences, 22% being singletons. The sample comprised blood. All receptors derive from a man aged 70 or older in good health.

This clonotype has a handful of counts. The chain combines TRBV7-2 with TRBJ2-3; 10 bases are a match to TRBD2. Trimming at V came to 5 bases and at J to 2 bases, leaving 7 bases not matched to a gene. Germline loops: CDR1 SGHTA, CDR2 FQGNSA. The CDR3 spans 16 residues. The CDR3 here is CASSPLAGVLTDTQYF. The CDR3 coding sequence is TGTGCCAGCAGCCCTCTAGCGGGAGTCCTCACAGATACGCAGTATTTT.

V and J are TRBV6-2 or TRBV6-3 and TRBJ1-2, with D perhaps TRBD1 (6 bases). The ends were cut back, 5 bases at V and 4 bases at J, with 17 bases in the middle. CDR3 length: 15 amino acids. Looked up from germline, CDR1 is MNHEY and CDR2 is SVGEGT. CDR3 region: CASSGDIESLYGYTF. In DNA, the CDR3 is TGTGCCAGCAGTGGGGACATCGAAAGCCTCTATGGCTACACCTTC.

The chain couples TRBV15 to TRBJ2-3; 8 positions match TRBD2. The CDR3 spans 17 residues. With V trimmed by 0 bases and J by 2 bases, 7 bases remained unmatched. Germline V gene sequence: CDR1 LNHNV, CDR2 YYDKDF (reference sequence). The CDR3 loop is CATSRESGSGNTDTQYF. The CDR3 nucleotides are TGTGCCACCAGCAGAGAGAGCGGTAGCGGGAACACAGATACGCAGTATTTT.

The rearrangement uses TRBV7-8 and TRBJ2-1; perhaps TRBD2 as D (6 bases). V lost 5 bases and J lost 5, with 22 bases in between. Germline assignment: CDR1 SGHVS and CDR2 FQNEAQ. This CDR3 is built from 17 residues. CDR3 sequence (DNA): TGTGCCAGCAGCCTTAGAAGCGGGTTGTTTAGGGACAATGAGCAGTTCTTC. Translated, it gives CASSLRSGLFRDNEQFF.

Of note for this clonotype: Relative to the germline gene, one junction end is altered; a read error may explain this. This chain links TRBV12-3 or TRBV12-4 with TRBJ1-1; maybe TRBD1 (5 bases). The CDR3 spans 13 residues. In nucleotides, the CDR3 is TGTGCCGGCAGTTTATGGGGGGGGACTGAAGCTTTCTTT. Translating it yields CAGSLWGGTEAFF.

To note about this clonotype: One end of the junction does not line up with germline, which may come from a read error. The J gene is TRBJ2-3, the V gene TRBV20-1; 14 bases fit TRBD2. CDR3 length: 19 amino acids. Germline values: CDR1 DFQATT, CDR2 SNEGSKA (reference sequence). CDR3 nucleotides: TGCAGTGCTAAGGGGACTAGCGGGGGCGGGAGTGGAGTTACAGATACACAGTATTTT. It codes for CSAKGTSGGGSGVTDTQYF.

The gene calls are TRBV5-5 and TRBJ1-3; 8 bases match TRBD1. CDR1 and CDR2 from the germline V gene are SGHKS and YYEKEE (reference sequence). Trimming at V came to 2 bases and at J to 0 bases, leaving 16 bases not matched to a gene. This CDR3 has 20 amino acids. CDR3 sequence: CASSLRPSAGGPLSGNTIYF. In nucleotides, the CDR3 is TGTGCCAGCAGCTTACGTCCTTCGGCAGGGGGCCCGCTCTCTGGAAACACCATATATTTT.

The sample holds many counts of this clonotype. CDR3 loop: CATRDGYGYTF. The DNA of the CDR3 is TGTGCCACCCGGGACGGATATGGCTACACCTTC. V and J are TRBV27 and TRBJ1-2, with D possibly matching TRBD1 (5 bases). Germline lookup yields CDR1 MNHEY and CDR2 SMNVEV (reference sequence). The V end was cut by 10 bases, the J end by 5 bases, with 11 bases between. The CDR3 consists of 11 residues.

V and J are TRBV10-2 and TRBJ2-2; 7 positions agree with TRBD2. Trimming at V came to 4 bases and at J to 6 bases, leaving 8 bases not matched to a gene. The CDR3 is made up of 15 amino acids. Looked up from germline, CDR1 is WSHSY and CDR2 is SAAADI. CDR3 amino acids: CASSGRLAGAGELFF. The CDR3 nucleotides are TGCGCCAGCAGTGGACGACTCGCGGGGGCCGGGGAGCTGTTTTTT.

This chain links TRBV12-3 or TRBV12-4 with TRBJ2-7; either TRBD1 or TRBD2 may supply D (5 bases each). V gave up 8 bases and J gave up 0 bases, with 14 bases separating them. This CDR3 contains 14 residues. CDR3 sequence reads: CASRFSGTSYEQYF. The CDR3 nucleotides are TGTGCCAGCCGCTTTTCTGGGACCTCCTACGAGCAGTACTTC.

The gene calls are TRBV27 and TRBJ1-4; the match to TRBD1 covers 9 bases. This CDR3 is built from 16 residues. Looked up from germline, CDR1 is MNHEY and CDR2 is SMNVEV (reference sequence). V shed 5 bases, J shed 8 bases, and the junction held 12 bases outside the gene matches. The CDR3: CASSPQRTGEREKLFF. In nucleotides, the CDR3 is TGTGCCAGCAGTCCCCAAAGGACAGGGGAAAGGGAAAAACTGTTTTTT.

The chain employs TRBV12-3 or TRBV12-4 and TRBJ1-6; TRBD1 matches at 7 bases. Trimming cost V 5 bases and J 6 bases; bases outside gene matches: 4. The CDR3 runs 14 residues. The CDR3 is CASSRQGGNSPLHF. In nucleotides, the CDR3 is TGTGCCAGCAGTCGACAGGGTGGTAATTCACCCCTCCACTTT.

The chain uses TRBV5-5 and TRBJ2-1, with 9 nucleotides matching TRBD2. The germline gives CDR1 SGHKS, CDR2 YYEKEE (reference sequence). Germline trimming cut 3 bases from V and 2 bases from J; bases unmatched to any gene: 3. The CDR3 runs to 15 residues. In nucleotides, the CDR3 is TGTGCCAGCAGCTGGGCGGGAGGGCCCTACAATGAGCAGTTCTTC. Protein product: CASSWAGGPYNEQFF.

The chain combines TRBV5-1 with TRBJ2-3, with TRBD2 matching 7 bases. The CDR3 is made up of 15 amino acids. Germline V gives CDR1 SGHRS, CDR2 YFSETQ. J was trimmed by 1 base and V by 7 bases; bases with no gene match: 9. The CDR3 spells CASAQNGLGTDTQYF. In DNA, the CDR3 is TGCGCCAGCGCCCAAAATGGACTAGGCACAGATACGCAGTATTTT.

This clonotype came up a few times. The J gene is TRBJ2-5, the V gene TRBV20-1; D is undetermined. Germline V gene data show CDR1 as DFQATT and CDR2 as SNEGSKA (reference sequence). Trimming left V 7 bases short and J 2 bases short, with 11 bases between. The length of the CDR3 is 12 residues. The CDR3 DNA reads TGCAGTGATAGGGCGGCTCAAGAGACCCAGTACTTC. The encoded protein is CSDRAAQETQYF.

The rearrangement joins TRBV7-2 to TRBJ2-2; D is ambiguous. The CDR3 is 15 amino acids. Trimming cost V 2 bases and J 6 bases, with 13 bases left between them. Germline assignment: CDR1 SGHTA and CDR2 FQGNSA. This CDR3 is CASSLIFRSSGELFF. CDR3 DNA: TGTGCCAGCAGCTTAATATTCCGTAGTTCCGGGGAGCTGTTTTTT.

V usage is TRBV20-1 and J usage is TRBJ1-3; perhaps TRBD1 as D (5 bases). Looked up from germline, CDR1 is DFQATT and CDR2 is SNEGSKA (reference sequence). This CDR3 region has 17 residues. Trimming pared 3 bases from V and 4 bases from J, leaving 22 bases between. The CDR3 nucleotides read TGCAGTGCTAGTTCTGTAGGGGAATGGTTAACGGGAAACACCATATATTTT. It specifies CSASSVGEWLTGNTIYF.

This chain links TRBV29-1 with TRBJ1-1; 7 positions agree with TRBD1. V gave up 7 bases and J gave up 1 base; unmatched junction bases: 9. The CDR3 totals 14 residues. Germline V gives CDR1 SQVTM, CDR2 ANQGSEA. CDR3 nucleotides: TGCAGCGGGGGAGGGACAGCCAAGAACACTGAAGCTTTCTTT. This gives the protein CSGGGTAKNTEAFF.

This clonotype has a handful of counts. The chain has TRBV7-2 and TRBJ1-1; D perhaps matches TRBD1 (6 bases). The germline CDR1 and CDR2 sequences are SGHTA and FQGNSA. The length of the CDR3 is 15 residues. With 3 bases removed from V and 0 bases from J, the gap between germline ends came to 11 bases. The DNA of the CDR3 is TGTGCCAGCAGCTTTTACAGGGTAGTGAACACTGAAGCTTTCTTT. This sequence encodes CASSFYRVVNTEAFF.

This clonotype was counted only a few times. The V gene is TRBV2, the J gene TRBJ1-5, with a tentative D call TRBD1 (6 bases). This CDR3 spans 14 amino acids. Germline loops: CDR1 SNHLY, CDR2 FYNNEI. V shed 9 bases and J shed 2 bases, with 14 bases lying between them. This chain's CDR3 is CASQGISGNQPQHF. In DNA form, the CDR3 reads TGTGCCAGTCAGGGGATCAGCGGCAATCAGCCCCAGCATTTT.

This clonotype was seen only once. V gene TRBV29-1 combines with J gene TRBJ1-4; D is possibly TRBD1 (5 bases). The V end lost 7 bases, the J end lost 5 bases, and 14 bases lay between the germline ends. The CDR3 spans 13 residues. Per germline, CDR1 SQVTM and CDR2 ANQGSEA. The CDR3 loop reads CSAVGEGNEKLFF. The CDR3 nucleotides are TGCAGCGCCGTAGGGGAGGGCAATGAAAAACTGTTTTTT.

This clonotype was found a few times. The chain carries TRBV4-2 and TRBJ2-1; D perhaps matches TRBD2 (6 bases). Trimming took 0 bases from V and 4 from J, leaving 13 bases between them. CDR1 is LGHNA and CDR2 is YNFKEQ in the germline V gene. The CDR3 spans 16 residues. The CDR3: CASSQEIGGQYNEQFF. The CDR3 region has the DNA TGTGCCAGCAGCCAAGAGATCGGAGGGCAATACAATGAGCAGTTCTTC.

J is TRBJ1-1 and V is TRBV19; 10 nucleotides line up with TRBD1. This CDR3 contains 15 residues. V dropped 5 bases and J dropped 4; count of bases not matched to a gene: 7. Germline assignment: CDR1 LNHDA and CDR2 SQIVND (reference sequence). CDR3 loop: CASSPGQGRGTEAFF. The CDR3, as DNA: TGTGCCAGTAGTCCGGGACAGGGGCGAGGCACTGAAGCTTTCTTT.

The chain is built from TRBV7-6 and TRBJ1-6; no clear D. The V end was cut by 5 bases, the J end by 8 bases, with 10 bases between. The CDR3 runs to 13 residues. Germline V gene data show CDR1 as SGHVS and CDR2 as FNYEAQ. The CDR3 sequence: CASSPARDSPLHF. CDR3 DNA: TGTGCCAGCAGCCCTGCCCGAGATTCACCCCTCCACTTT.

This clonotype was found a few times. The V call is TRBV12-3 or TRBV12-4, the J call TRBJ2-3; 7 bases are a match to TRBD1. Trimming at V came to 0 bases and at J to 1 base, leaving 16 bases not matched to a gene. The CDR3 extends over 20 amino acids. The CDR3 region is CASSLALGTVGLIRTDTQYF. The CDR3, as DNA: TGTGCCAGCAGTTTAGCGCTCGGGACAGTTGGATTGATCCGCACAGATACGCAGTATTTT.